Sequencing of this TCR beta chain was carried out in a study of PD-1 blockade in classical Hodgkin lymphoma. Study context: Patients were infused with nivolumab 3 mg/kg every 2 weeks. Study results and caveats: Complete responders showed a baseline diversity that resembled the diversity of newly diagnosed patients. Exclusion was the outcome for patients who began nivolumab under 1 year after ASCT.

Every patient experienced relapse after autologous stem cell transplantation, and brentuximab vedotin exposure varied. The repertoire was sequenced with immunoSEQ multiplex PCR; TCRdb's copy has only in-frame clones and lacks some. The table records 30,000 to 45,000 clones, around 88% of them present only once. J gave up 4 bases and V 0 bases, and 3 bases lay outside the gene matches. In germline, CDR1 is MRHNA, CDR2 SNTAGT. This CDR3 comprises 15 residues. This clone was found a few times. As yet, its antigen is unknown. The sample was peripheral blood mononuclear cells (PBMCs), taken before the second cycle of nivolumab. This clonotype originated in a human donor with classical Hodgkin lymphoma. The rearrangement joins TRBV6-4 to TRBJ2-1; 7 positions agree with TRBD2. CDR3: CASSDSGEGYNEQFF. CDR3 DNA: TGTGCCAGCAGTGACTCGGGGGAGGGGTACAATGAGCAGTTCTTC.